Sequencing of this T cell receptor beta chain was carried out in a study of T cells in Graves' hyperthyroidism and ophthalmopathy. Diagnostic assessment was based on clinical symptoms, serum thyroxine and TRAb, thyroid ultrasound and orbital computed tomography. V dropped 6 bases and J dropped 0 bases, with 15 bases sitting between them. Germline V gene sequence: CDR1 DFQATT, CDR2 SNEGSKA (reference sequence). CDR3 size: 15 residues. This clonotype occurred a few times. RNA transcripts gave rise to amplified TCR beta CDR3 regions. TCR CDR3 underwent first-round RT-PCR with the HTBI primer set. MiXCR was run by TCRdb on the multiplex PCR reads, yielding one entry per CDR3 protein. The sample includes around 430,000 distinct CDR3 sequences, about 15% of them seen just once.

The receptor's source is a woman in her twenties or thirties with Graves' hyperthyroidism. The chain couples TRBV20-1 to TRBJ2-1; tentatively, D is TRBD1 or TRBD2 (7 bases each). The sample comprised blood. CDR3 sequence (DNA): TGCAGTGCCTCAGGGGGGGGGTTCTCCTACAATGAGCAGTTCTTC. It is translated as CSASGGGFSYNEQFF.